These 5 T cell receptor beta chains were all obtained from the same sample, sequenced in a study of vaccination effects on CD4 cells after COVID-19. Within the ViraFEST assay, antigen-specific CD4+ T cells underwent expansion with viral peptide pools prior to sequencing. Once cultured for about 9 days, the cells underwent separation to obtain CD4+ T cells. Nucleocapsid antibody tests were negative, and the vaccine recipients had no prior SARS-CoV-2 infection. For these TCRs, the target antigens are not known. The table came from immunoSEQ multiplex PCR; TCRdb's copy has only in-frame clones and leaves some out. The repertoire holds 40,000 to 45,000 clones, with roughly 70% as singletons. The specimen was CD4+ T cells from PBMCs cultured with HCoV-OC43 spike peptides, collected before COVID-19 vaccination. Subset defined: HCoV-OC43 spike overlapping peptide pool stimulation. The source is a human donor who received a COVID-19 vaccine.

This clone was picked up a small number of times. This rearrangement joins TRBV30 to TRBJ1-1; a weak D match, TRBD1 (5 bases). This CDR3 has 13 residues. With 4 bases removed from V and 0 bases from J, the gap between germline ends came to 9 bases. Germline CDR1 and CDR2: GTSNPN and SVGIG (reference sequence). In DNA, the CDR3 is TGTGCCTGGACCATGACAGTGAACACTGAAGCTTTCTTT. This translates into CAWTMTVNTEAFF.

This clone has only a few counts. The chain couples TRBV7-9 to TRBJ1-3, with a tentative D call TRBD1 (5 bases). Trimming pared 8 bases from V and 0 bases from J, leaving 11 bases between. The germline CDR1 and CDR2 sequences are SEHNR and FQNEAQ (reference sequence). The CDR3 is made up of 14 amino acids. The CDR3 reads CASPREDSGNTIYF. The CDR3 DNA reads as TGTGCCAGCCCCAGGGAGGACTCTGGAAACACCATATATTTT.

This clone appeared once. The J gene is TRBJ2-3, the V gene TRBV23-1; tentatively, D is TRBD1 (6 bases). TRBV23-1 is flagged as an ORF with uncertain function. Trimming took 6 bases from V and 4 from J, leaving 20 bases between them. The CDR3 has 16 residues. The CDR3: CASRETGCLGSDTQYF. CDR3 coding DNA: TGCGCCAGCAGAGAAACAGGGTGTTTAGGCTCAGATACGCAGTATTTT.

This sequence joins TRBV5-1 and TRBJ2-7; TRBD2 agrees at 11 bases. Germline assignment: CDR1 SGHRS and CDR2 YFSETQ. J lost 3 bases, V lost 1 base, and 6 bases had no gene match. The CDR3 has 16 residues. CDR3 coding DNA: TGCGCCAGCAGCTTGACCACTAGCGGGAGAAACTACGAGCAGTACTTC. Encoded protein: CASSLTTSGRNYEQYF.

The V call is TRBV5-1, the J call TRBJ2-3; D unresolved. This CDR3 contains 15 residues. Trimming removed 0 bases from V and 2 bases from J, with 10 bases in between. The V gene's germline CDR1 is SGHRS and CDR2 YFSETQ. The CDR3 here is CASSLAQMNTDTQYF. CDR3 DNA sequence: TGCGCCAGCAGCTTGGCACAGATGAACACAGATACGCAGTATTTT. The complete variable domain, with remaining parts taken from reference TRBV5-1 and TRBJ2-3, reads KAGVTQTPRYLIKTRGQQVTLSCSPISGHRSVSWYQQTPGQGLQFLFEYFSETQRNKGNFPGRFSGRQFSNSRSEMNVSTLELGDSALYLCASSLAQMNTDTQYFGPGTRLTVL.